This T cell receptor (beta chain) derives from a study of blood T cell repertoires in COVID-19. The assay was immunoSEQ multiplex PCR, and TCRdb's table has in-frame clones only and misses some. The sample includes about 140,000 clones, 80% to 85% seen only once; the top ten take around 9.5%. This clone has just one count. The sequencing sample was made of peripheral blood. This clonotype was sampled from a man aged 30-40 years with COVID-19, enrolled during active disease.

This CDR3 is CASATGWTGELFF. The CDR3 nucleotides read TGTGCCAGCGCGACAGGGTGGACCGGGGAGCTGTTTTTT. The chain is built from TRBV5-6 and TRBJ2-2; 7 nucleotides match TRBD1. V dropped 7 bases and J dropped 5; count of bases not matched to a gene: 5. Germline values: CDR1 SGHDT, CDR2 YYEEEE. CDR3 length: 13 residues.